What follows are 10 T cell receptor beta chains derived from one specimen sequenced in a study of blood T cell repertoires in COVID-19. TCRdb's copy holds only in-frame clones and misses some; the assay was immunoSEQ multiplex PCR. Counted here are more than 250,000 clones, around 90% occurring once; the ten biggest clones make up 1%. Sequenced sample: peripheral blood. The receptor source for this set is a man aged 50 to 59 with active or convalescent COVID-19.

The V and J genes are TRBV6-2 or TRBV6-3 and TRBJ2-5; D possibly corresponds to TRBD2 (7 bases). The CDR3 loop spans 14 amino acids. Trimming pared 2 bases from V and 5 bases from J, leaving 12 bases between. Germline V gives CDR1 MNHEY, CDR2 SVGEGT. The CDR3 DNA sequence: TGTGCCAGCAGTTACCCGGGGGGCTGGGAGACCCAGTACTTC. It encodes CASSYPGGWETQYF.

The chain employs TRBV4-3 and TRBJ1-2, with 10 nucleotides matching TRBD1. This CDR3 has 15 residues. Germline lookup yields CDR1 LGHNA and CDR2 YSLEER. J gave up 4 bases and V 0 bases, and 2 bases lay outside the gene matches. The CDR3 coding sequence is TGCGCCAGCAGCCAAGAGGGGACAGGGGCCTATGGCTACACCTTC. It specifies CASSQEGTGAYGYTF.

The chain recombines TRBV3-1 (or the pseudogene TRBV3-2) with TRBJ1-2; 8 bases match TRBD1. This CDR3 is built from 13 residues. Per the germline V gene, CDR1 is LGHDT and CDR2 is YNNKEL (reference sequence). With V trimmed by 4 bases and J by 8 bases, 6 bases remained unmatched. In nucleotides, the CDR3 is TGTGCCAGCAGCCCAGGGGGCGAAGTCGGCTACACCTTC. Protein product: CASSPGGEVGYTF.

The chain's CDR3 is CASSYTPGTRATRNEQFF. CDR3 sequence (DNA): TGTGCCAGCAGTTACACTCCTGGTACGCGGGCCACCCGGAATGAGCAGTTCTTC. This chain connects TRBV6-2 or TRBV6-3 to TRBJ2-1; D is possibly TRBD2 (5 bases). Between the trimmed V and J ends, which lost 2 bases and 7 bases, there was a span of 24 bases. This CDR3 spans 18 amino acids. CDR1 and CDR2 from the germline V gene are MNHEY and SVGEGT.

This clone was observed a few times. This chain's CDR3 is CATSDTGTGGGNQPQHF. The CDR3 region has the DNA TGTGCCACCAGTGATACCGGGACAGGGGGTGGCAATCAGCCCCAGCATTTT. This sequence joins TRBV24-1 and TRBJ1-5; 11 bases align to TRBD1. In germline, CDR1 is KGHDR, CDR2 SFDVKD. The trim removed 3 bases at V and 2 bases at J, leaving 5 bases unmatched. This CDR3 has 17 amino acids.

The rearrangement links TRBV10-1 to TRBJ1-5; D is unresolved. Germline V gives CDR1 WNHNN, CDR2 SYGVQD (reference sequence). The germline V and J ends were trimmed by 3 bases and 0 bases, with 27 bases remaining between them. This CDR3 is built from 21 residues. The CDR3 loop reads CASSDEVLGNTMPYSNQPQHF. The CDR3 DNA is TGCGCCAGCAGTGATGAAGTTCTCGGGAATACGATGCCTTATAGCAATCAGCCCCAGCATTTT.

This sequence joins TRBV5-1 and TRBJ1-1; 9 bases map to TRBD1. CDR1 SGHRS and CDR2 YFSETQ come from the germline V gene. Unmatched junction bases numbered 7, after V lost 1 base and J lost 0 bases. The CDR3 sequence is 17 residues long. The CDR3 DNA reads TGCGCCAGCAGCTTGAGGGGACAGGGCGCTTTGAACACTGAAGCTTTCTTT. Amino acids: CASSLRGQGALNTEAFF.

As DNA, the CDR3 is TGTGCCAGCAACCCGGGACTAGCGAGGAACACAGATACGCAGTATTTT. Its protein product is CASNPGLARNTDTQYF. The chain links TRBV6-2 or TRBV6-3 to TRBJ2-3; the match to TRBD2 covers 10 bases. This CDR3 region has 16 residues. In germline, CDR1 is MNHEY, CDR2 SVGEGT. V was pared by 7 bases and J by 2 bases, with 9 bases of the junction left unmatched.

The V call is TRBV6-1, the J call TRBJ2-6, with a weak D call TRBD2 (6 bases). Germline assignment: CDR1 MNHNS and CDR2 SASEGT. CDR3 length: 16 amino acids. Trimming took off 4 bases at V and 0 bases at J, with 10 bases between the two ends. CDR3 residues: CASSVGLYSGANVLTF. Here the CDR3 DNA reads TGTGCCAGCAGTGTGGGACTTTACTCTGGGGCCAACGTCCTGACTTTC.

The V call is TRBV6-4, the J call TRBJ2-7; maybe TRBD2 (5 bases). Germline V CDR1 and CDR2: MRHNA, SNTAGT. Trimming took 0 bases from V and 1 from J, leaving 25 bases between them. The CDR3 extends over 20 amino acids. DNA of the CDR3: TGTGCCAGCAGTGACTCGATACGTACCCAGGATGGTCGAGGGTCCTACGAGCAGTACTTC. Protein product: CASSDSIRTQDGRGSYEQYF.